A single sample is the source of the 29 T cell receptor beta chains below, sequenced in a study of T-cell reconstitution after alpha-beta-depleted transplantation in children. This sample's TCRbeta library carried unique molecular identifier barcodes. Each CDR3 protein gets one entry after TCRdb re-called the PCR reads with MiXCR. The sample holds about 110,000 distinct CDR3 sequences, about 9.3% seen once. The starting material was PBMCs from the stem cell graft donor, obtained from the stem cell graft. Receptors were obtained from a human donor who donated a stem cell graft to a child with acute lymphoblastic leukemia.

On this clonotype: One junction end does not reproduce the germline sequence, and a read error may be involved. The V gene is TRBV29-1, the J gene TRBJ2-6; 10 positions agree with TRBD1. CDR3 length equals 16 residues. Germline V gives CDR1 SQVTM, CDR2 ANQGSEA. Written as DNA, the CDR3 is TGCAGCGTTGAGACAGGGGGCCTAGCTGGGGCCAACGGCCTGACTTTC. It specifies CSVETGGLAGANGLTF.

This clonotype was seen at least ten times. The chain employs TRBV15 and TRBJ2-6, with TRBD1 matching over 9 bases. The V segment lost 9 bases and the J segment 1 base; nucleotides outside the gene matches: 10. The CDR3 runs 17 residues. Germline CDR1 and CDR2: LNHNV and YYDKDF (reference sequence). The CDR3 DNA is TGTGCCACGACCCCGGGACAGGGTTTATCTGGGGCCAACGTCCTGACTTTC. Its translation: CATTPGQGLSGANVLTF.

This clonotype was observed at least ten times. The chain uses TRBV5-1 and TRBJ2-3; the match to TRBD2 covers 14 bases. The CDR3 contains 15 residues. The V segment lost 3 bases and the J segment 6 bases; nucleotides outside the gene matches: 3. Germline CDR1 SGHRS, CDR2 YFSETQ. Here the CDR3 DNA reads TGCGCCAGCAGCTGGGGACTAGCGGGAGTGGATACGCAGTATTTT. Translation gives CASSWGLAGVDTQYF.

This clonotype was seen repeatedly, ten times or more. V usage is TRBV29-1 and J usage is TRBJ2-1; 7 nucleotides agree with TRBD2. CDR1 and CDR2 (germline): SQVTM, ANQGSEA. After removal of 7 bases from V and 2 bases from J, the junction contained 11 bases not matched to a gene. The CDR3 runs to 15 residues. For the CDR3, the DNA is TGCAGCGCCAGACAAGCGGGACGGACCTACAATGAGCAGTTCTTC. Protein product: CSARQAGRTYNEQFF.

At least ten counts were recorded for this clonotype. The rearrangement joins TRBV28 to TRBJ2-7, with TRBD2 matching 9 bases. The CDR3 runs to 14 residues. V shed 5 bases, J shed 3 bases, and the junction held 5 bases outside the gene matches. CDR1 MDHEN and CDR2 SYDVKM come from the germline V gene. The DNA for the CDR3 is TGTGCCAGCAGTAGGACTAGCGTCAACTACGAGCAGTACTTC. Amino acids: CASSRTSVNYEQYF.

This clonotype was seen repeatedly, ten times or more. The CDR3 DNA reads TGTGCCACCACACAGGGGGCCGTCACCGGGGAGCTGTTTTTT. Protein sequence: CATTQGAVTGELFF. The genes are TRBV12-3 or TRBV12-4 and TRBJ2-2; TRBD1 matches at 9 bases. The J segment lost 4 bases and the V segment lost 10 bases, leaving 7 bases of the junction unmatched. This CDR3 has 14 amino acids.

This clonotype was seen many times. This CDR3 is CASSSGLAANNEQFF. CDR3 DNA: TGTGCCAGCAGCTCCGGACTAGCGGCTAACAATGAGCAGTTCTTC. This chain uses TRBV6-2 or TRBV6-3 with TRBJ2-1; 10 nucleotides line up with TRBD2. The germline V gene encodes CDR1 MNHEY and CDR2 SVGEGT. V trimming: 6 bases; J trimming: 5 bases; junction bases outside the gene matches: 7. The CDR3 is 15 amino acids.

This clonotype was counted ten times or more. The chain recombines TRBV29-1 with TRBJ2-5; TRBD2 matches at 7 bases. V dropped 2 bases and J dropped 5; count of bases not matched to a gene: 11. Germline V lookup: CDR1 SQVTM, CDR2 ANQGSEA. This CDR3 spans 15 amino acids. Here the CDR3 DNA reads TGCAGCGTTGAATGGGGCGGGAGAGGACGGGAGACCCAGTACTTC. It encodes CSVEWGGRGRETQYF.

This clonotype occurred many times. This chain connects TRBV20-1 to TRBJ1-4, with a weak D call TRBD1 (6 bases). The CDR3 length is 17 residues. The V end lost 0 bases, the J end lost 5 bases, and 19 bases lay between the germline ends. The V gene's germline CDR1 is DFQATT and CDR2 SNEGSKA (reference sequence). The CDR3 spells CSARDFILGTQNEKLFF. The CDR3 DNA is TGCAGTGCTAGAGATTTCATACTCGGGACACAGAATGAAAAACTGTTTTTT.

In this sample, this clonotype turned up many times. The chain uses TRBV6-2 or TRBV6-3 and TRBJ2-5; 9 positions match TRBD1. Germline CDR1 MNHEY, CDR2 SVGEGT. CDR3 size: 16 residues. V dropped 6 bases and J dropped 5; count of bases not matched to a gene: 13. The CDR3 DNA follows: TGTGCCAGCAGCCCGACAGGGGGGACGCCCAGCGAGACCCAGTACTTC. It yields the protein CASSPTGGTPSETQYF.

This clonotype came up many times. This chain uses TRBV12-3 or TRBV12-4 with TRBJ2-3, with 9 bases aligning to TRBD2. V was pared by 3 bases and J by 3 bases, with 7 bases of the junction left unmatched. This CDR3 is built from 16 residues. The CDR3 coding sequence is TGTGCCAGCAGTTTTGGGCTAGCGGGAAAGACAGATACGCAGTATTTT. Its protein product is CASSFGLAGKTDTQYF.

In its sample, this clonotype was seen a few times. A much bigger clone sits one base away, suggesting this may be a read error. This sequence joins TRBV4-3 and TRBJ2-4; no firm D call. There are 13 residues in the CDR3. The germline gives CDR1 LGHNA, CDR2 YSLEER. CDR3 nucleotides: TGCGCCAGCAGCCAGGAGTCCAAAAACAGTCAGTACTTC. This encodes CASSQESKNSQYF.

This clonotype has a count of ten or more. The chain employs TRBV18 and TRBJ2-5; D unresolved. V lost 5 bases, J lost 0 bases, and 1 base lay in between. The CDR3 runs 11 residues. Germline assignment: CDR1 KGHSH and CDR2 LQKENI. The CDR3 coding sequence is TGTGCCAGCTCAGACCAAGAGACCCAGTACTTC. This translates into CASSDQETQYF.

The CDR3 here is CASSFRGLIYEQYF. For the CDR3, the DNA is TGTGCCAGCAGTTTCAGGGGTCTAATTTACGAGCAGTACTTC. This sequence joins TRBV12-3 or TRBV12-4 and TRBJ2-7; TRBD1 is a possible D gene (6 bases). There are 14 residues in the CDR3. V was pared by 3 bases and J by 4 bases, with 13 bases between.

Many counts were recorded for this clonotype. V is TRBV6-2 or TRBV6-3 and J is TRBJ2-7; possibly TRBD2 for D (6 bases). CDR3 length: 14 residues. CDR1 MNHEY and CDR2 SVGEGT come from the germline V gene. The germline V and J ends were trimmed by 3 bases and 2 bases, with 11 bases remaining between them. CDR3 sequence reads: CASSYSSETYEQYF. In DNA, the CDR3 is TGTGCCAGCAGTTATTCTAGCGAGACCTACGAGCAGTACTTC.

This clonotype was picked up many times. This rearrangement joins TRBV6-2 or TRBV6-3 to TRBJ2-7; 8 bases match TRBD1. Germline CDR1 MNHEY, CDR2 SVGEGT. The J segment lost 6 bases and the V segment lost 6 bases, leaving 7 bases of the junction unmatched. The CDR3 contains 13 residues. Written as DNA, the CDR3 is TGTGCCAGCAGGCATCAGGGGGCGGTCGAGCAGTACTTC. Translation: CASRHQGAVEQYF.

In its sample, this clonotype was seen many times. The chain uses TRBV7-2 and TRBJ1-4; D is ambiguous. The ends were cut back, 3 bases at V and 5 bases at J, with 10 bases in the middle. Looked up from germline, CDR1 is SGHTA and CDR2 is FQGNSA. The CDR3 length is 14 residues. CDR3 DNA: TGTGCCAGCAGCTTTTCCAGCCCAAATGAAAAACTGTTTTTT. This sequence encodes CASSFSSPNEKLFF.

In this sample, this clonotype turned up many times. This CDR3 is CASSYIAGDPTDTQYF. CDR3 coding DNA: TGTGCCAGCAGTTACATAGCGGGGGACCCCACAGATACGCAGTATTTT. The V call is TRBV6-2 or TRBV6-3, the J call TRBJ2-3, with 9 bases matching TRBD2. CDR1 and CDR2 (germline): MNHEY, SVGEGT. There are 16 residues in the CDR3. V was clipped by 2 bases and J by 2 bases; unmatched bases: 5.

This clonotype was found many times. The chain employs TRBV5-1 and TRBJ2-7; TRBD1 is a possible D gene (5 bases). V was cut by 0 bases and J by 7 bases, with 11 bases left in between. Germline lookup yields CDR1 SGHRS and CDR2 YFSETQ. The CDR3 is 13 amino acids. DNA for the CDR3: TGCGCCAGCAGCTTGGCAAGGGGCCCTGAGCAGTACTTC. Translated: CASSLARGPEQYF.

The chain combines TRBV19 with TRBJ2-5; 8 nucleotides line up with TRBD2. Germline lookup yields CDR1 LNHDA and CDR2 SQIVND (reference sequence). CDR3 length equals 15 residues. V dropped 7 bases and J dropped 4; count of bases not matched to a gene: 11. Written as DNA, the CDR3 is TGTGCCAGTAACGCCGGCGGGGGGCGGGGAGAGACCCAGTACTTC. Amino acids: CASNAGGGRGETQYF.

This clonotype was seen ten or more times. V gene TRBV7-6 combines with J gene TRBJ2-5; D possibly corresponds to TRBD2 (7 bases). This CDR3 contains 16 residues. Looked up from germline, CDR1 is SGHVS and CDR2 is FNYEAQ. V lost 5 bases to trimming and J lost 2 bases, with 18 bases between them. CDR3 bases: TGTGCCAGCAGCATAGGGGGGGGACGGTCTCAAGAGACCCAGTACTTC. This translates into CASSIGGGRSQETQYF.

This clonotype was picked up many times. The chain carries TRBV18 and TRBJ2-1; maybe TRBD1 (6 bases). The CDR3 runs to 15 residues. Trimming removed 3 bases from V and 4 bases from J, with 13 bases in between. Per the germline V gene, CDR1 is KGHSH and CDR2 is LQKENI. CDR3 sequence reads: CASSPSHREYNEQFF. CDR3 nucleotide sequence: TGTGCCAGCTCACCTTCCCACAGGGAATACAATGAGCAGTTCTTC.

The table lists this clonotype with many counts. The J gene is TRBJ2-3, the V gene TRBV28, with TRBD2 matching over 12 bases. CDR1 and CDR2 (germline): MDHEN, SYDVKM. V lost 3 bases to trimming and J lost 5 bases; unmatched junction nucleotides: 9. The CDR3 is 17 amino acids. The CDR3 sequence: CASSFRPSGRAVDTQYF. The CDR3 DNA sequence: TGTGCCAGCAGTTTTAGGCCTAGCGGGAGGGCGGTAGATACGCAGTATTTT.

This clonotype was detected many times. The chain is built from TRBV6-2 or TRBV6-3 and TRBJ2-3, with D perhaps TRBD2 (5 bases). The CDR3 is 17 amino acids. Deletions cut 6 bases from V and 0 bases from J, with 19 bases between. Germline V gives CDR1 MNHEY, CDR2 SVGEGT. Written as DNA, the CDR3 is TGTGCCAGCAGCTTTTTAGGAGAGGGTCCTAGCACAGATACGCAGTATTTT. Translation gives CASSFLGEGPSTDTQYF.

In this sample, this clonotype turned up once. This sequence may be a read error, since a much larger clone differs from it by one base. The J gene is TRBJ2-7, the V gene TRBV25-1; D is tentatively TRBD1 or TRBD2 (5 bases each). V lost 2 bases, J lost 0 bases, and 14 bases lay in between. CDR1 and CDR2 from the germline V gene are MGHDK and SYGVNS. The CDR3 consists of 16 residues. The chain's CDR3 is CASSETGTVGSYEQYF. The CDR3 nucleotides are TGTGCCAGCAGTGAAACCGGGACGGTGGGCTCCTACGAGCAGTACTTC.

This clonotype occurred many times. This chain links TRBV20-1 with TRBJ1-6; possible D gene TRBD1, 5 bases. The CDR3 totals 13 residues. V lost 4 bases to trimming and J lost 5 bases, with 9 bases between them. Germline CDR1 is DFQATT and CDR2 is SNEGSKA (reference sequence). The CDR3 loop is CSAKGENNSPLHF. The DNA for the CDR3 is TGCAGTGCTAAAGGGGAGAATAATTCACCCCTCCACTTT.

V usage is TRBV11-2 and J usage is TRBJ2-7; 11 bases align to TRBD2. With V trimmed by 3 bases and J by 4 bases, 2 bases remained unmatched. The CDR3 is 14 residues long. The V gene's germline CDR1 is SGHAT and CDR2 FQNNGV. DNA of the CDR3: TGTGCCAGCAGCTTGGGACTAGCGGATTACGAGCAGTACTTC. Translating gives CASSLGLADYEQYF. Drawing the rest from reference TRBV11-2 and TRBJ2-7, the complete variable domain is EAGVAQSPRYKIIEKRQSVAFWCNPISGHATLYWYQQILGQGPKLLIQFQNNGVVDDSQLPKDRFSAERLKGVDSTLKIQPAKLEDSAVYLCASSLGLADYEQYFGPGTRLTVT.

This rearrangement joins TRBV4-1 to TRBJ2-1; 7 nucleotides line up with TRBD2. Trimming cost V 3 bases and J 7 bases; bases outside gene matches: 9. The CDR3 totals 15 residues. From germline, CDR1 is MGHRA and CDR2 YSYEKL. The CDR3 DNA follows: TGCGCCAGCAGCCAGGACCGGACTAGTGGGAATGAGCAGTTCTTC. This gives the protein CASSQDRTSGNEQFF.

Ten or more counts support this clonotype. The chain carries TRBV20-1 and TRBJ1-1; TRBD1 matches at 9 bases. The V gene's germline CDR1 is DFQATT and CDR2 SNEGSKA (reference sequence). The ends lost 7 bases at V and 6 bases at J; junction bases unmatched: 9. The CDR3 runs to 13 residues. The CDR3 DNA reads TGCAGTGTATCTGGACAGGGGAGGGCTGAAGCTTTCTTT. It codes for CSVSGQGRAEAFF.